What follows are 22 T cell receptor beta chains derived from one specimen sequenced in a study of CD8+ T cells in alopecia areata. RNA extraction was followed by reverse transcription into cDNA, which acted as the sequencing template. The table came from immunoSEQ multiplex PCR; TCRdb's copy has only in-frame clones and leaves some out. The table records around 120,000 clones, under 65% of them present only once. Specified treatment: oral pan-JAK inhibitor, 5-10 mg twice daily. Specimen: CD4+ T cells sorted from blood, collected at week 4, from a patient treated with tofacitinib. The receptors here all came from a human donor with alopecia areata.

This clone was observed a few times. The rearrangement joins TRBV5-6 to TRBJ2-7; TRBD1 matches 7 bases. The trim removed 0 bases at V and 3 bases at J, leaving 3 bases unmatched. The germline gives CDR1 SGHDT, CDR2 YYEEEE. CDR3 length equals 14 residues. DNA for the CDR3: TGTGCCAGCAGCTTGGTTGGGACAGACTACGAGCAGTACTTC. It yields the protein CASSLVGTDYEQYF.

This clone was picked up one time. The chain joins TRBV6-6 to TRBJ1-5; tentative D call: TRBD1 (5 bases). Germline V gene data show CDR1 as MNHNY and CDR2 as SVGAGI (reference sequence). V was trimmed by 7 bases and J by 2 bases, leaving 12 bases between them. The CDR3 loop spans 14 amino acids. The CDR3 DNA sequence: TGTGCCAGCACCTCAGGGTCCCGCAATCAGCCCCAGCATTTT. Amino acids: CASTSGSRNQPQHF.

The chain uses TRBV28 and TRBJ2-7, with 8 nucleotides matching TRBD1. The ends lost 4 bases at V and 2 bases at J; junction bases unmatched: 13. There are 17 residues in the CDR3. Germline V gives CDR1 MDHEN, CDR2 SYDVKM. The CDR3 loop is CASSYRIGQGSAYEQYF. CDR3 nucleotide sequence: TGTGCCAGCAGTTACCGTATAGGACAGGGAAGTGCCTACGAGCAGTACTTC.

The rearrangement uses TRBV28 and TRBJ1-2; no clear D. The V end lost 6 bases, the J end lost 0 bases, and 11 bases lay between the germline ends. CDR1 and CDR2 from the germline V gene are MDHEN and SYDVKM. CDR3 length equals 14 residues. The CDR3 reads CASSRQRANYGYTF. The CDR3 coding sequence is TGTGCCAGCAGCCGCCAGCGGGCTAACTATGGCTACACCTTC.

This chain links TRBV7-9 with TRBJ2-3, with a weak D call TRBD2 (5 bases). The germline V gene has CDR1 SEHNR and CDR2 FQNEAQ (reference sequence). This CDR3 region has 13 residues. V was pared by 1 base and J by 8 bases, with 10 bases between. The CDR3 region is CASSLGSGGTQYF. DNA for the CDR3: TGTGCCAGCAGCTTAGGAAGTGGAGGTACGCAGTATTTT.

The chain carries TRBV20-1 and TRBJ2-7; no reliable D call. Germline lookup yields CDR1 DFQATT and CDR2 SNEGSKA (reference sequence). V lost 5 bases and J lost 2, with 7 bases in between. CDR3 length: 11 amino acids. The CDR3 loop is CSARHAYEQYF. The CDR3 DNA sequence: TGCAGTGCTCGCCATGCCTACGAGCAGTACTTC.

The chain joins TRBV30 to TRBJ1-5; a possible D gene is TRBD1 (5 bases). This CDR3 has 17 amino acids. The germline V gene has CDR1 GTSNPN and CDR2 SVGIG (reference sequence). V lost 1 base and J lost 0, with 16 bases in between. CDR3 sequence (DNA): TGTGCCTGGAGTGGGGGGAGACACTTCAATAGCAATCAGCCCCAGCATTTT. Translation: CAWSGGRHFNSNQPQHF.

The rearrangement joins TRBV7-9 to TRBJ2-1; D could derive from TRBD1 or TRBD2 (5 bases each). Trimming stripped 5 bases from V and 7 bases from J, with 9 bases between. The CDR3 contains 12 residues. Germline V gene sequence: CDR1 SEHNR, CDR2 FQNEAQ (reference sequence). The chain's CDR3 is CASSGTENEQFF. The CDR3 DNA is TGTGCCAGCAGCGGGACGGAGAATGAGCAGTTCTTC. Full variable domain (remainder filled in from reference TRBV7-9 and TRBJ2-1): DTGVSQNPRHKITKRGQNVTFRCDPISEHNRLYWYRQTLGQGPEFLTYFQNEAQLEKSRLLSDRFSAERPKGSFSTLEIQRTEQGDSAMYLCASSGTENEQFFGPGTRLTVL.

This rearrangement joins TRBV6-6 to TRBJ2-5; D is perhaps TRBD1 (6 bases). From germline, CDR1 is MNHNY and CDR2 SVGAGI (reference sequence). Trimming removed 0 bases from V and 5 bases from J, with 10 bases in between. This CDR3 contains 14 residues. CDR3 sequence reads: CASSYSGGAETQYF. The CDR3 bases are TGTGCCAGCAGTTACTCTGGGGGCGCGGAGACCCAGTACTTC.

About this clone itself: Other DNA sequences in the same sample also yield this CDR3. The chain couples TRBV30 to TRBJ1-2; D unclear. Looked up from germline, CDR1 is GTSNPN and CDR2 is SVGIG (reference sequence). V lost 0 bases, J lost 5 bases, and 13 bases lay in between. This CDR3 region has 14 residues. The CDR3 DNA reads TGTGCCTGGAGTGTACTCGGCGGGAATTATGGCTACACCTTC. It yields the protein CAWSVLGGNYGYTF.

This sequence joins TRBV5-4 and TRBJ2-1, with 10 bases matching TRBD2. Looked up from germline, CDR1 is SGHNT and CDR2 is YYREEE (reference sequence). The CDR3 runs to 17 residues. V shed 3 bases and J 2 bases; nucleotides not matched to a gene: 8. CDR3: CASSSRESGGAYNEQFF. The CDR3 nucleotides are TGTGCCAGCAGCTCTAGGGAGAGCGGGGGGGCCTACAATGAGCAGTTCTTC. The full variable domain, in which reference TRBV5-4 and TRBJ2-1 provide the parts outside the CDR3, is ETGVTQSPTHLIKTRGQQVTLRCSSQSGHNTVSWYQQALGQGPQFIFQYYREEENGRGNFPPRFSGLQFPNYSSELNVNALELDDSALYLCASSSRESGGAYNEQFFGPGTRLTVL.

With regard to this clone: Other DNA sequences in this sample translate to the same CDR3. Here the CDR3 reads CASSVGGDQETQYF. The CDR3 DNA follows: TGTGCCAGCAGCGTAGGAGGGGATCAAGAGACCCAGTACTTC. This chain connects TRBV9 to TRBJ2-5, with D possibly being TRBD1 or TRBD2 (5 bases each). The CDR3 contains 14 residues. Trimming cost V 0 bases and J 2 bases, with 8 bases left between them. CDR1 and CDR2 (germline): SGDLS, YYNGEE.

This rearrangement joins TRBV6-5 to TRBJ1-1; D remains unclear. Germline V lookup: CDR1 MNHEY, CDR2 SVGAGI. The V gene lost 0 bases and the J gene lost 5 bases, with 13 bases spanning the gap. The CDR3 is 15 residues long. The CDR3 nucleotides read TGTGCCAGCAGTTACTCGACGGGGAAAGCGACTGAAGCTTTCTTT. This codes for CASSYSTGKATEAFF.

This rearrangement joins TRBV18 to TRBJ2-1, with 12 bases aligning to TRBD2. CDR1 and CDR2 from the germline V gene are KGHSH and LQKENI. CDR3 length: 16 amino acids. V was clipped by 4 bases and J by 7 bases; unmatched bases: 8. The CDR3 reads CASSQSSGRAPNEQFF. The CDR3 DNA reads as TGTGCCAGCTCACAGTCTAGCGGGAGGGCCCCAAATGAGCAGTTCTTC.

This chain connects TRBV2 to TRBJ1-4; D ambiguous. Germline V gene sequence: CDR1 SNHLY, CDR2 FYNNEI. CDR3 length equals 17 residues. V was cut by 5 bases and J by 0 bases, with 16 bases left in between. The chain's CDR3 is CASSTPLVRATNEKLFF. The CDR3 bases are TGTGCCAGCAGTACCCCTCTTGTGAGAGCAACTAATGAAAAACTGTTTTTT.

The chain joins TRBV5-1 to TRBJ1-2, with D possibly TRBD1 on 6 matching bases. The ends were cut back, 4 bases at V and 4 bases at J, with 20 bases in the middle. Germline V gene data show CDR1 as SGHRS and CDR2 as YFSETQ. This CDR3 has 16 residues. This CDR3 reads CASSLGAGDPIYGYTF. The CDR3, as DNA: TGCGCCAGCAGCCTGGGGGCTGGGGATCCTATCTATGGCTACACCTTC.

The chain couples TRBV20-1 to TRBJ2-1; D is unclear. This CDR3 spans 11 amino acids. V lost 7 bases to trimming and J lost 6 bases, with 10 bases between them. Germline lookup yields CDR1 DFQATT and CDR2 SNEGSKA (reference sequence). The CDR3 here is CSVSVGNEQFF. For the CDR3, the DNA is TGCAGTGTCTCCGTAGGCAATGAGCAGTTCTTC.

This clone was counted only a few times. V is TRBV6-5 and J is TRBJ2-5, with TRBD2 matching 8 bases. Trimming at V came to 0 bases and at J to 3 bases, leaving 6 bases not matched to a gene. CDR1 is MNHEY and CDR2 is SVGAGI in the germline V gene. There are 16 residues in the CDR3. CDR3 in amino acids: CASSYSGLAGKETQYF. The CDR3 DNA is TGTGCCAGCAGTTACTCGGGGCTAGCGGGCAAAGAGACCCAGTACTTC.

This rearrangement joins TRBV15 to TRBJ2-2; D possibly corresponds to TRBD2 (5 bases). With 5 bases removed from V and 2 bases from J, the gap between germline ends came to 12 bases. The CDR3 has 15 amino acids. Germline V lookup: CDR1 LNHNV, CDR2 YYDKDF (reference sequence). In DNA form, the CDR3 reads TGTGCCACCAGCTCCCGGACTCAAAACACCGGGGAGCTGTTTTTT. It specifies CATSSRTQNTGELFF. The full variable domain, with the rest looked up from reference TRBV15 and TRBJ2-2, is DAMVIQNPRYQVTQFGKPVTLSCSQTLNHNVMYWYQQKSSQAPKLLFHYYDKDFNNEADTPDNFQSRRPNTSFCFLDIRSPGLGDTAMYLCATSSRTQNTGELFFGEGSRLTVL.

The chain joins TRBV30 to TRBJ2-1, with TRBD2 matching 12 bases. This CDR3 has 20 residues. Trimming took 3 bases from V and 3 from J; bases not matched to a gene: 18. Per germline, CDR1 GTSNPN and CDR2 SVGIG (reference sequence). The CDR3 sequence: CAWSSGGGLAGSLRYNEQFF. In DNA form, the CDR3 reads TGTGCCTGGAGCTCAGGCGGAGGACTAGCGGGATCCCTCCGCTACAATGAGCAGTTCTTC.

The V gene is TRBV9, the J gene TRBJ2-3, with 10 nucleotides matching TRBD2. Germline assignment: CDR1 SGDLS and CDR2 YYNGEE. The CDR3 is made up of 15 amino acids. With V trimmed by 5 bases and J by 2 bases, 5 bases remained unmatched. The CDR3 spells CASSASGGPTDTQYF. CDR3 DNA: TGTGCCAGCAGTGCTAGCGGGGGACCCACAGATACGCAGTATTTT.

The V and J genes are TRBV29-1 and TRBJ1-1; TRBD1 is a possible D gene (6 bases). The CDR3 runs 11 residues. CDR1 SQVTM and CDR2 ANQGSEA come from the germline V gene. Deletions cut 6 bases from V and 7 bases from J, with 12 bases between. The CDR3 DNA is TGCAGCGTGGTCGGACAGATTGAAGCTTTCTTT. The encoded protein is CSVVGQIEAFF.